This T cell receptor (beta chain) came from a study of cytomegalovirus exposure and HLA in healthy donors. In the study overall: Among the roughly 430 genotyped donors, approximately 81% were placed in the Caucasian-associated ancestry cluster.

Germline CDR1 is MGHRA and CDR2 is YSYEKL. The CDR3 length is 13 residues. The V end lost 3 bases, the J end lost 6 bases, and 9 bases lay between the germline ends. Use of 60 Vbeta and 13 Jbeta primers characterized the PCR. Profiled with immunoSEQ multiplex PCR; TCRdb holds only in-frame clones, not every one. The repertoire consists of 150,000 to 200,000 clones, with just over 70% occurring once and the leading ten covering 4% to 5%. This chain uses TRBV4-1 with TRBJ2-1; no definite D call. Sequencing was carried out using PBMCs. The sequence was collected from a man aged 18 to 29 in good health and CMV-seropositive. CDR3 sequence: CASSHASGNEQFF. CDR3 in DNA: TGCGCCAGCAGCCATGCTTCGGGCAATGAGCAGTTCTTC.